This is a list of T cell receptor beta chains from one sample in a study of blood T cells in healthy people across ages. TCRdb re-called the 5' RACE reads with MiXCR, one entry per CDR3 protein. Counted here are about 800,000 distinct CDR3 sequences, 20% to 25% occurring once; the ten biggest clones make up more than 3%. These data also formed part of another study, on T cells of mothers and their children.

Sequenced sample: blood. The receptor source for this set is a boy aged 5 to 17 in good health. Each CDR3 is given with its conserved first and last residue. D genes are given only for firm matches. Size tells how often a clone was seen (once, few, many) or the class of an expanded clone, and some rows leave it out.

j_call: TRBJ2-5; d_call: -; clone_size: -; v_call: TRBV20-1; cdr3_aa: CSARAGAQETQYF; cdr3_nt: TGCAGTGCTAGAGCCGGGGCACAAGAGACCCAGTACTTC
j_call: TRBJ2-7; d_call: -; clone_size: -; v_call: TRBV5-1; cdr3_aa: CASSLGSDTYEQYF; cdr3_nt: TGCGCCAGCAGTTTGGGCAGCGATACCTACGAGCAGTACTTC
j_call: TRBJ2-7; d_call: TRBD1; clone_size: -; v_call: TRBV5-1; cdr3_aa: CASSLGGSGWTGGSYEQYF; cdr3_nt: TGCGCCAGCAGCTTGGGAGGCTCGGGTTGGACAGGGGGATCCTACGAGCAGTACTTC
j_call: TRBJ2-3; d_call: TRBD1; clone_size: many; v_call: TRBV2; cdr3_aa: CASSVSGGSDTQYF; cdr3_nt: TGTGCCAGCAGTGTCTCAGGGGGCTCAGATACGCAGTATTTT
j_call: TRBJ2-1; d_call: -; clone_size: -; v_call: TRBV6-5; cdr3_aa: CASTRGTDNEQFF; cdr3_nt: TGTGCCAGCACCCGGGGGACGGACAATGAGCAGTTCTTC
j_call: TRBJ2-5; d_call: -; clone_size: few; v_call: TRBV5-1; cdr3_aa: CASSFPGTETQYF; cdr3_nt: TGCGCCAGCAGCTTTCCGGGGACAGAGACCCAGTACTTC
j_call: TRBJ2-1; d_call: TRBD2; clone_size: -; v_call: TRBV3-1; cdr3_aa: CASSQVSLAGARGRNEQFF; cdr3_nt: TGTGCCAGCAGCCAAGTTTCCCTAGCGGGAGCCCGGGGCAGAAATGAGCAGTTCTTC
j_call: TRBJ1-2; d_call: -; clone_size: -; v_call: TRBV29-1; cdr3_aa: CSVDGGSWGYGYTF; cdr3_nt: TGCAGCGTTGACGGGGGGTCCTGGGGCTATGGCTACACCTTC
j_call: TRBJ2-1; d_call: -; clone_size: -; v_call: TRBV10-3; cdr3_aa: CAISDEGSSYNEQFF; cdr3_nt: TGTGCCATCAGTGACGAAGGGAGCTCCTACAATGAGCAGTTCTTC
j_call: TRBJ2-3; d_call: TRBD1; clone_size: -; v_call: TRBV28; cdr3_aa: CASSARTGSTDTQYF; cdr3_nt: TGTGCCAGCAGTGCCCGGACAGGGAGCACCGATACGCAGTATTTT
j_call: TRBJ1-6; d_call: -; clone_size: -; v_call: TRBV27; cdr3_aa: CASSLYPSQAPLHF; cdr3_nt: TGTGCCAGCAGTTTATATCCATCCCAGGCGCCCCTCCACTTT
j_call: TRBJ1-4; d_call: -; clone_size: few; v_call: TRBV7-2; cdr3_aa: CASSLFGPNEKLFF; cdr3_nt: TGTGCCAGCAGCTTATTCGGCCCTAATGAAAAACTGTTTTTT
j_call: TRBJ2-1; d_call: -; clone_size: -; v_call: TRBV7-9; cdr3_aa: CASSFGSGGSYNEQFF; cdr3_nt: TGTGCCAGCAGCTTCGGGTCTGGGGGCTCCTACAATGAGCAGTTCTTC
j_call: TRBJ2-5; d_call: -; clone_size: -; v_call: TRBV18; cdr3_aa: CASSPEDTSQETQYF; cdr3_nt: TGTGCCAGCTCACCAGAGGACACCAGTCAAGAGACCCAGTACTTC
j_call: TRBJ2-7; d_call: -; clone_size: once; v_call: TRBV12-3/TRBV12-4; cdr3_aa: CASSPTVISYEQYF; cdr3_nt: TGTGCCAGCAGTCCAACAGTCATCTCCTACGAGCAGTACTTC
j_call: TRBJ2-7; d_call: -; clone_size: -; v_call: TRBV29-1; cdr3_aa: CSAGTSYEQYF; cdr3_nt: TGCAGCGCCGGGACTTCCTACGAGCAGTACTTC
j_call: TRBJ2-3; d_call: -; clone_size: few; v_call: TRBV5-1; cdr3_aa: CASSTYGESTDTQYF; cdr3_nt: TGCGCCAGCAGTACATACGGAGAGAGCACAGATACGCAGTATTTT
j_call: TRBJ2-3; d_call: TRBD2; clone_size: few; v_call: TRBV5-1; cdr3_aa: CASSLGTSHYSTDTQYF; cdr3_nt: TGCGCCAGCAGCTTGGGGACTAGCCACTATAGCACAGATACGCAGTATTTT
j_call: TRBJ2-7; d_call: TRBD2; clone_size: -; v_call: TRBV13; cdr3_aa: CASLQSGAGVGEQYF; cdr3_nt: TGTGCCAGCTTACAAAGCGGGGCGGGGGTCGGGGAGCAGTACTTC
j_call: TRBJ1-6; d_call: -; clone_size: -; v_call: TRBV5-1; cdr3_aa: CASSPGRDNSPLHF; cdr3_nt: TGCGCCAGCAGCCCCGGACGGGATAATTCACCCCTCCACTTT
j_call: TRBJ2-3; d_call: -; clone_size: -; v_call: TRBV7-6; cdr3_aa: CASSLMGETDTQYF; cdr3_nt: TGTGCCAGCAGCTTAATGGGGGAAACAGATACGCAGTATTTT
j_call: TRBJ2-3; d_call: -; clone_size: -; v_call: TRBV9; cdr3_aa: CASSVFPGGTDTQYF; cdr3_nt: TGTGCCAGCAGCGTCTTCCCGGGTGGCACAGATACGCAGTATTTT
j_call: TRBJ2-2; d_call: TRBD1; clone_size: -; v_call: TRBV20-1; cdr3_aa: CSARGDGQGNTGELFF; cdr3_nt: TGCAGTGCTAGAGGAGACGGACAGGGGAACACCGGGGAGCTGTTTTTT
j_call: TRBJ1-5; d_call: -; clone_size: -; v_call: TRBV28; cdr3_aa: CASGWSVSQPQHF; cdr3_nt: TGTGCCAGCGGATGGAGCGTCAGTCAGCCCCAGCATTTT
j_call: TRBJ1-1; d_call: -; clone_size: once; v_call: TRBV7-2; cdr3_aa: CASSLAFARNTEAFF; cdr3_nt: TGTGCCAGCAGCTTAGCTTTCGCTAGGAACACTGAAGCTTTCTTT
j_call: TRBJ1-1; d_call: -; clone_size: few; v_call: TRBV20-1; cdr3_aa: CSASPRQALNTEAFF; cdr3_nt: TGCAGTGCTAGTCCCCGACAGGCCCTAAACACTGAAGCTTTCTTT
j_call: TRBJ2-5; d_call: -; clone_size: many; v_call: TRBV27; cdr3_aa: CASSVMGETQYF; cdr3_nt: TGTGCCAGCAGTGTAATGGGGGAGACCCAGTACTTC
j_call: TRBJ2-2; d_call: -; clone_size: few; v_call: TRBV29-1; cdr3_aa: CSVAWQGITGELFF; cdr3_nt: TGCAGCGTTGCCTGGCAGGGTATTACCGGGGAGCTGTTTTTT
j_call: TRBJ2-5; d_call: TRBD2; clone_size: -; v_call: TRBV7-2; cdr3_aa: CASSSGLAGGLQETQYF; cdr3_nt: TGTGCCAGCAGCTCCGGACTAGCGGGGGGACTACAAGAGACCCAGTACTTC
j_call: TRBJ1-2; d_call: -; clone_size: -; v_call: TRBV29-1; cdr3_aa: CSVAGPGQSINYGYTF; cdr3_nt: TGCAGCGTTGCTGGACCGGGACAATCAATTAACTATGGCTACACCTTC
j_call: TRBJ2-5; d_call: -; clone_size: few; v_call: TRBV3-1; cdr3_aa: CASSQDLPQGSQYF; cdr3_nt: TGTGCCAGCAGCCAAGATCTTCCACAGGGATCGCAGTACTTC
j_call: TRBJ2-5; d_call: TRBD2; clone_size: -; v_call: TRBV7-8; cdr3_aa: CASSYGLEIQETQYF; cdr3_nt: TGTGCCAGCAGCTACGGACTAGAAATTCAAGAGACCCAGTACTTC
j_call: TRBJ1-2; d_call: -; clone_size: few; v_call: TRBV11-2; cdr3_aa: CASSLEGGTNYGYTF; cdr3_nt: TGTGCCAGCAGCTTAGAGGGGGGGACGAACTATGGCTACACCTTC